Below are 27 T cell receptor beta chains sequenced from a single sample in a study of T cells expressing NK-cell markers. TCRdb reanalyzed the 5' RACE reads, giving one entry per CDR3 protein sequence and no DNA. The sample has 400,000 to 450,000 distinct CDR3 sequences. The material sequenced was blood T cells: a sorted CD56 or NKG2C T cell subset, CD4+ or CD8+ T cells, or bulk PBMC T cells (not recorded which). These receptor sequences come from a woman aged 18 to 75 in good health.

This chain uses TRBV4-3 with TRBJ2-6; the D call from TCRdb, TRBD1, cannot be confirmed without DNA. CDR3 length: 16 residues. Germline CDR1 and CDR2: LGHNA and YSLEER. This CDR3 is CASSQDGGGLANVLTF.

The rearrangement uses TRBV27 and TRBJ2-5; absent DNA, TCRdb's TRBD2 call cannot be checked. Germline CDR1 reads MNHEY; CDR2 reads SMNVEV (reference sequence). The CDR3 sequence is 13 residues long. The CDR3 sequence is CASSRRVLETQYF.

The chain has TRBV7-9 and TRBJ2-5; TCRdb proposes TRBD2, but this gene call is untestable without DNA. This CDR3 has 16 residues. The germline V gene encodes CDR1 SEHNR and CDR2 FQNEAQ (reference sequence). This chain's CDR3 is CASSLRLAGYGETQYF.

The rearrangement uses TRBV28 and TRBJ1-5. The CDR3 is 15 residues long. CDR1 and CDR2 (germline): MDHEN, SYDVKM. CDR3 loop: CASSLGSNSNQPQHF. The variable domain in full, with the rest retrieved from reference TRBV28 and TRBJ1-5, is DVKVTQSSRYLVKRTGEKVFLECVQDMDHENMFWYRQDPGLGLRLIYFSYDVKMKEKGDIPEGYSVSREKKERFSLILESASTNQTSMYLCASSLGSNSNQPQHFGDGTRLSIL.

This chain connects TRBV7-9 to TRBJ2-1; TCRdb selects TRBD1, and the lack of DNA leaves this call unchecked. CDR3 size: 14 residues. Per germline, CDR1 SEHNR and CDR2 FQNEAQ (reference sequence). The CDR3 here is CASSRGTPIDEQFF.

The chain combines TRBV4-2 with TRBJ2-1; without DNA, the TCRdb call of TRBD2 cannot be checked. CDR3 length: 15 amino acids. Germline V gene data show CDR1 as LGHNA and CDR2 as YNFKEQ. The CDR3 spells CASSRTVGTFNEQFF.

The chain recombines TRBV15 with TRBJ2-7; TCRdb's assignment of TRBD2 cannot be checked, as there is no DNA. CDR3 length: 16 amino acids. The germline CDR1 and CDR2 sequences are LNHNV and YYDKDF (reference sequence). CDR3 sequence: CATSTRRTSGSYEQYF.

The rearrangement links TRBV14 to TRBJ2-1; there is no DNA to check the TCRdb D call of TRBD2. The CDR3 has 18 residues. The V gene's germline CDR1 is SGHDN and CDR2 FVKESK. The CDR3 sequence: CASSQAHWLAVSYNEQFF.

V and J are TRBV12-3 or TRBV12-4 and TRBJ1-5; TCRdb calls TRBD1, which cannot be checked without DNA. The CDR3 is 16 amino acids. This CDR3 reads CASSFGQGASNQPQHF.

This chain's CDR3 is CASSRAYAIGEYNEQFF. The J gene is TRBJ2-1, the V gene TRBV4-1. The CDR3 spans 17 residues. Germline CDR1 and CDR2: MGHRA and YSYEKL.

The V gene is TRBV5-6, the J gene TRBJ2-1; TCRdb calls TRBD2, which cannot be checked without DNA. Germline V gene data show CDR1 as SGHDT and CDR2 as YYEEEE. The CDR3 has 18 residues. The CDR3 loop is CASSLDVAKLSSYNEQFF.

The rearrangement joins TRBV4-3 to TRBJ1-2; TCRdb's D call, TRBD1, is unchecked because there is no DNA. This CDR3 has 15 amino acids. Germline V CDR1 and CDR2: LGHNA, YSLEER. The chain's CDR3 is CASSHPDREASGYTF.

The rearrangement uses TRBV20-1 and TRBJ1-1. This CDR3 region has 13 residues. CDR1 DFQATT and CDR2 SNEGSKA come from the germline V gene (reference sequence). The CDR3 here is CATLADGNTEAFF.

The rearrangement joins TRBV29-1 to TRBJ1-5; the D call from TCRdb, TRBD1, cannot be confirmed without DNA. Germline loops: CDR1 SQVTM, CDR2 ANQGSEA. This CDR3 region has 14 residues. This CDR3 reads CSVETGGIGQPQHF.

This chain joins TRBV2 and TRBJ2-7; TCRdb indicates TRBD1, and absent DNA this call remains unverified. The CDR3 is 11 residues long. Germline CDR1 SNHLY, CDR2 FYNNEI. This CDR3 is CASFGPGEQYF.

V usage is TRBV14 and J usage is TRBJ2-1. Germline CDR1 is SGHDN and CDR2 is FVKESK. This CDR3 spans 14 amino acids. The CDR3 region is CASSQWQIDNEQFF.

This chain uses TRBV20-1 with TRBJ2-3; TCRdb picks TRBD2, but there is no DNA to check that call. The CDR3 is made up of 15 amino acids. The germline gives CDR1 DFQATT, CDR2 SNEGSKA (reference sequence). The CDR3 sequence is CSASFAGGSTDTQYF.

The V call is TRBV4-1, the J call TRBJ2-3. The CDR3 extends over 12 amino acids. Germline V gene sequence: CDR1 MGHRA, CDR2 YSYEKL. CDR3: CASSQREDTQYF.

This chain uses TRBV7-2 with TRBJ1-6; the TRBD1 assignment by TCRdb is unverifiable without DNA. The CDR3 sequence is 14 residues long. The germline gives CDR1 SGHTA, CDR2 FQGNSA. The CDR3 protein is CASSPPGSGSPLHF.

The gene calls are TRBV20-1 and TRBJ1-4; the D call of TRBD1 rests on TCRdb alone, since no DNA is present to check it. CDR3 length: 14 amino acids. The germline V gene encodes CDR1 DFQATT and CDR2 SNEGSKA (reference sequence). The chain's CDR3 is CSARVPGANEKLFF.

This chain joins TRBV20-1 and TRBJ1-6; TCRdb selects TRBD1, and the lack of DNA leaves this call unchecked. Germline V gene data show CDR1 as DFQATT and CDR2 as SNEGSKA (reference sequence). This CDR3 has 15 amino acids. The CDR3 sequence is CSANRGTGVSSPLHF.

The V and J genes are TRBV6-5 and TRBJ2-7; TCRdb's D call, TRBD2, is unchecked because there is no DNA. The CDR3 length is 15 residues. The germline CDR1 and CDR2 sequences are MNHEY and SVGAGI. The CDR3 loop is CASSYSGLAGDEQYF.

The rearrangement joins TRBV20-1 to TRBJ2-5; no DNA is available, so the TRBD1 call from TCRdb remains unchecked. This CDR3 has 16 amino acids. Germline V gene lookup returns CDR1 DFQATT and CDR2 SNEGSKA (reference sequence). CDR3 sequence: CSARDHSGGRQETQYF.

CDR3 amino acids: CSARSTAGGFREQFF. The rearrangement links TRBV20-1 to TRBJ2-1; TCRdb designates TRBD2, a call that cannot be tested without DNA. The germline V gene encodes CDR1 DFQATT and CDR2 SNEGSKA (reference sequence). This CDR3 comprises 15 residues.

V gene TRBV11-2 combines with J gene TRBJ1-2. CDR1 is SGHAT and CDR2 is FQNNGV in the germline V gene. The CDR3 totals 12 residues. CDR3 sequence reads: CASSARVGGYTF.

The rearrangement links TRBV3-1 to TRBJ2-5; without DNA, the TCRdb call of TRBD1 cannot be checked. The germline V gene encodes CDR1 LGHDT and CDR2 YNNKEL (reference sequence). This CDR3 has 19 residues. This CDR3 is CASSQQTPIRDHSEETQYF.

The J gene is TRBJ2-1, the V gene TRBV6-5; TCRdb gives TRBD1 as the D gene, but with no DNA this cannot be confirmed. Germline CDR1 is MNHEY and CDR2 is SVGAGI. This CDR3 contains 14 residues. This chain's CDR3 is CASSYMDSYNEQFF.